A selection of T cell receptor beta chains follows, all from one sample in a study of blood T cell repertoires in COVID-19. Produced via immunoSEQ multiplex PCR; TCRdb's table is partial and in-frame only. The sample lists about 260,000 clones, roughly nine tenths occurring once. The source material was peripheral blood. Receptors were obtained from a man aged 60-69 years who had recovered from COVID-19. The CDR3 runs from the conserved cysteine through the conserved F or W.

>TRBJ1-1|TRBV5-1
CASSLSGWNTEAFF
>TRBJ1-5|TRBV6-5
CASSYSWTGKQPQHF
>TRBJ1-2|TRBV6-2/TRBV6-3
CASSQPGQEVGGYTF
>TRBJ2-1|TRBV5-1
CASSPRESFNEQFF
>TRBJ1-1|TRBV12-3/TRBV12-4
CASSFNMIAFF
>TRBJ1-1|TRBV10-3
CAISDRDRGLGTEAFF
>TRBJ2-3|TRBV4-2
CASSQETSGGASAQYF
>TRBJ2-7|TRBV7-9
CASSLGQALTLYEQYF
>TRBJ1-5|TRBV3-1/TRBV3-2
CARDRVKSNQPQHF
>TRBJ1-3|TRBV2
CASSLGGSGNTIYF